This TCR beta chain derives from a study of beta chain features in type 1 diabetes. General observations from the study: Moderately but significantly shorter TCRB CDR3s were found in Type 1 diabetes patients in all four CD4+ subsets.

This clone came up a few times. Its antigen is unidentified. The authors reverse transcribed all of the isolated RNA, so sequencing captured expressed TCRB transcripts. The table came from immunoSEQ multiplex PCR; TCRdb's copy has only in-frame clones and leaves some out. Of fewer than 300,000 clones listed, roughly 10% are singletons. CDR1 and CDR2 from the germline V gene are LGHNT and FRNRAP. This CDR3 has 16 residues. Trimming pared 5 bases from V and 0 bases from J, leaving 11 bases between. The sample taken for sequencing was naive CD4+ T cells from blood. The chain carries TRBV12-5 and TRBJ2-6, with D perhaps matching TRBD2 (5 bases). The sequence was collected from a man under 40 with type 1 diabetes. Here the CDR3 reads CASGLGLSSGANVLTF. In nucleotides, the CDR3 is TGTGCTAGTGGTCTAGGACTGAGCTCTGGGGCCAACGTCCTGACTTTC.